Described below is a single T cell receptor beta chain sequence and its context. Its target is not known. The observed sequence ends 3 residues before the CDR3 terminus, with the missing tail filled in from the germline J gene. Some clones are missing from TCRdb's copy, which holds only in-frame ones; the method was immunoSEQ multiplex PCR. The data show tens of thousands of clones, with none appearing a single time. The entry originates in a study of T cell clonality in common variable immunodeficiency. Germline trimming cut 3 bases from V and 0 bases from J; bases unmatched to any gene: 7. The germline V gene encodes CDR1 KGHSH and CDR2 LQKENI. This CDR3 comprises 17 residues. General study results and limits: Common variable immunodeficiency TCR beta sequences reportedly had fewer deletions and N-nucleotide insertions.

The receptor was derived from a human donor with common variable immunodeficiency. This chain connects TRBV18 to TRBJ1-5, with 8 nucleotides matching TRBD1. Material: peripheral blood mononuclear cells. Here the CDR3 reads CASSPAQGAYSNQPQHF. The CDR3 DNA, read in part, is TGTGCCAGCTCACCGGCTCAGGGGGCATATAGCAATCAGCCC.